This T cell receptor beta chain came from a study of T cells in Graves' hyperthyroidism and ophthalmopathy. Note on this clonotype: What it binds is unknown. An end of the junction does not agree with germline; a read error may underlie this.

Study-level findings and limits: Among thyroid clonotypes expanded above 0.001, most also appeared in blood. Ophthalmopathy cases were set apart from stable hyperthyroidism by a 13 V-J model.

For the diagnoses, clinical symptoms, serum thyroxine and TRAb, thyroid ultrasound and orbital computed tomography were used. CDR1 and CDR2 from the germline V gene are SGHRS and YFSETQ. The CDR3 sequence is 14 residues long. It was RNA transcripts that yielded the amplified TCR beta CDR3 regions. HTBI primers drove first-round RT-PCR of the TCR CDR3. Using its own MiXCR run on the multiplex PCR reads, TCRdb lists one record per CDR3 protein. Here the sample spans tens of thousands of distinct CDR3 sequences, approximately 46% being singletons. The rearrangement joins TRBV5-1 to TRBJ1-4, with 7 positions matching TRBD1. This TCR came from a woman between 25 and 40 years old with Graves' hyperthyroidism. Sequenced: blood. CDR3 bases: TGTGCCAGCAGCTTGGAGGGGGCCACCGGGAAACTGTTTTTT. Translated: CASSLEGATGKLFF. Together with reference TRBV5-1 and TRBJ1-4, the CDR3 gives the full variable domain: KAGVTQTPRYLIKTRGQQVTLSCSPISGHRSVSWYQQTPGQGLQFLFEYFSETQRNKGNFPGRFSGRQFSNSRSEMNVSTLELGDSALYLCASSLEGATGKLFFGSGTQLSVL.